These 28 T cell receptor beta chains were all obtained from the same sample, sequenced in a study of cytomegalovirus exposure and HLA in healthy donors. With 60 Vbeta and 13 Jbeta primers, the PCR was carried out. Using immunoSEQ multiplex PCR, the repertoire was profiled, and TCRdb retains in-frame clones only, with some absent. The data show about 170,000 clones, 70% to 90% seen once. The sequenced material came from PBMCs. These receptor sequences come from a woman aged 18-35 years in good health and CMV-seronegative.

The J gene is TRBJ2-3, the V gene TRBV2; possible D gene TRBD1, 5 bases. The length of the CDR3 is 12 residues. The V end lost 1 base, the J end lost 7 bases, and 6 bases lay between the germline ends. CDR1 is SNHLY and CDR2 is FYNNEI in the germline V gene. The CDR3 spells CASSEDRNTQYF. CDR3 bases: TGTGCCAGCAGTGAAGACAGGAATACGCAGTATTTT.

A single count supports this clone. V is TRBV4-1 and J is TRBJ1-6; 8 nucleotides line up with TRBD1. Trimming at V came to 3 bases and at J to 4 bases, leaving 8 bases not matched to a gene. This CDR3 comprises 17 residues. Germline V gene sequence: CDR1 MGHRA, CDR2 YSYEKL. The CDR3 coding sequence is TGCGCCAGCAGCCAGGAAGTGGACAGGGCATATAATTCACCCCTCCACTTT. It translates to CASSQEVDRAYNSPLHF.

This chain uses TRBV5-1 with TRBJ2-2; TRBD1 is a possible D gene (5 bases). The V gene lost 0 bases and the J gene lost 3 bases, with 6 bases spanning the gap. The CDR3 loop spans 14 amino acids. CDR1 and CDR2 (germline): SGHRS, YFSETQ. CDR3 in DNA: TGCGCCAGCAGCTTGGGGGGCGACACCGGGGAGCTGTTTTTT. Its translation is CASSLGGDTGELFF. The full variable domain, rest sourced from reference TRBV5-1 and TRBJ2-2, is KAGVTQTPRYLIKTRGQQVTLSCSPISGHRSVSWYQQTPGQGLQFLFEYFSETQRNKGNFPGRFSGRQFSNSRSEMNVSTLELGDSALYLCASSLGGDTGELFFGEGSRLTVL.

The CDR3 DNA follows: TGTGCCAGCAGCCCGGGACAGTCCTACGAGCAGTACTTC. Translation gives CASSPGQSYEQYF. The rearrangement links TRBV11-3 to TRBJ2-7; 7 bases fit TRBD1. V shed 5 bases and J 1 base; nucleotides not matched to a gene: 2. The CDR3 contains 13 residues. CDR1 is SGHNT and CDR2 is YENEEA in the germline V gene.

The gene calls are TRBV28 and TRBJ2-1; 8 nucleotides line up with TRBD2. The trim removed 0 bases at V and 7 bases at J, leaving 8 bases unmatched. Per germline, CDR1 MDHEN and CDR2 SYDVKM. The CDR3 is 16 residues long. The CDR3 sequence is CASSLWAAGVGNEQFF. The CDR3 nucleotides read TGTGCCAGCAGTTTATGGGCAGCGGGAGTGGGAAATGAGCAGTTCTTC.

The chain employs TRBV28 and TRBJ1-1, with D perhaps matching TRBD1 (5 bases). Germline CDR1 reads MDHEN; CDR2 reads SYDVKM. The V end lost 7 bases, the J end lost 0 bases, and 24 bases lay between the germline ends. CDR3 length: 18 residues. The CDR3 coding sequence is TGTGCCAGCACCCCAGCGCCAGGAAGGGGCCCTATGAACACTGAAGCTTTCTTT. As protein: CASTPAPGRGPMNTEAFF.

The V gene is TRBV4-2, the J gene TRBJ2-1, with D unresolved. Germline V gene lookup returns CDR1 LGHNA and CDR2 YNFKEQ. Between the trimmed V and J ends, which lost 4 bases and 7 bases, there was a span of 5 bases. The CDR3 extends over 11 amino acids. The DNA for the CDR3 is TGTGCCAGCAGCCTTACAAATGAGCAGTTCTTC. Its translation: CASSLTNEQFF.

This clone was seen only a few times. The chain uses TRBV7-2 and TRBJ2-5; unclear D gene. The J call is in doubt because the DNA end fits TRBJ2-7 better. Germline assignment: CDR1 SGHTA and CDR2 FQGNSA. The CDR3 has 13 amino acids. The CDR3 nucleotides are TGTGCCAGCAGCTTATTCCGAGAATACGAGCAGTACTTC. Amino acids: CASSLFREYEQYF.

This chain uses TRBV28 with TRBJ2-7; 7 nucleotides match TRBD2. Germline V gene data show CDR1 as MDHEN and CDR2 as SYDVKM. The CDR3 spans 16 residues. V shed 4 bases, J shed 4 bases, and the junction held 13 bases outside the gene matches. CDR3 nucleotides: TGTGCCAGCAGTTCCCTCGGGGAGGGGCCCAAGTACGAGCAGTACTTC. It codes for CASSSLGEGPKYEQYF.

To note about this clone: The junction departs from the called germline gene at one end, perhaps through a read error. J is TRBJ1-2 and V is TRBV7-9; TRBD1 aligns across 7 bases. The CDR3 runs to 16 residues. Germline V CDR1 and CDR2: SEHNR, FQNEAQ (reference sequence). The CDR3 here is CSSSPWGTADNYGYTF. The CDR3 DNA follows: TGTTCCAGCAGCCCTTGGGGGACAGCCGACAACTATGGCTACACCTTC. The whole variable domain, remainder taken from reference TRBV7-9 and TRBJ1-2, is DTGVSQNPRHKITKRGQNVTFRCDPISEHNRLYWYRQTLGQGPEFLTYFQNEAQLEKSRLLSDRFSAERPKGSFSTLEIQRTEQGDSAMYLCSSSPWGTADNYGYTFGSGTRLTVV.

The genes are TRBV19 and TRBJ2-1, with D possibly TRBD2 on 6 matching bases. CDR1 and CDR2 (germline): LNHDA, SQIVND (reference sequence). This CDR3 has 14 residues. V dropped 5 bases and J dropped 7 bases, with 15 bases sitting between them. Written as DNA, the CDR3 is TGTGCCAGTAGTCGGACTACGATAGGTAATGAGCAGTTCTTC. Its protein is CASSRTTIGNEQFF. Drawing the rest from reference TRBV19 and TRBJ2-1, the complete variable domain is DGGITQSPKYLFRKEGQNVTLSCEQNLNHDAMYWYRQDPGQGLRLIYYSQIVNDFQKGDIAEGYSVSREKKESFPLTVTSAQKNPTAFYLCASSRTTIGNEQFFGPGTRLTVL.

A few counts support this clone. CDR3 region: CASSDLTTKYEQYF. The CDR3 DNA follows: TGTGCCAGCAGTGACCTAACTACCAAGTACGAGCAGTACTTC. The V and J genes are TRBV25-1 and TRBJ2-7; D is undetermined. Trimming pared 3 bases from V and 4 bases from J, leaving 13 bases between. Germline CDR1 is MGHDK and CDR2 is SYGVNS. CDR3 length equals 14 residues.

V gene TRBV7-9 combines with J gene TRBJ2-4; D uncertain. In germline, CDR1 is SEHNR, CDR2 FQNEAQ (reference sequence). The CDR3 runs 19 residues. V was cut by 5 bases and J by 0 bases, with 23 bases left in between. CDR3 sequence (DNA): TGTGCCAGCAGCCCCCCCTCCCCCCCCCTAACTCTAGCCAAAAACATTCAGTACTTC. This sequence encodes CASSPPSPPLTLAKNIQYF.

Regarding this clone: Other DNA sequences within the sample encode an identical CDR3. CDR3 sequence reads: CASSQESRSEKLFF. The CDR3 coding sequence is TGTGCCAGCAGCCAAGAAAGCCGGAGTGAAAAACTGTTTTTT. This sequence joins TRBV4-2 and TRBJ1-4, with D unresolved. Trimming cost V 0 bases and J 7 bases, with 9 bases left between them. The V gene's germline CDR1 is LGHNA and CDR2 YNFKEQ. This CDR3 region has 14 residues.

Comment on this clone: Different DNA sequences within this sample yield the same CDR3. J is TRBJ1-1 and V is TRBV11-2, with D unresolved. V gave up 5 bases and J gave up 0 bases, with 10 bases separating them. Germline CDR1 SGHAT, CDR2 FQNNGV. The CDR3 covers 14 residues. CDR3 DNA: TGTGCCAGCAGCCCTCAGGTGATGAACACTGAAGCTTTCTTT. Its protein is CASSPQVMNTEAFF.

The table lists this clone with a count of one. The chain uses TRBV4-2 and TRBJ2-3; 7 positions match TRBD2. V shed 1 base, J shed 0 bases, and the junction held 10 bases outside the gene matches. The CDR3 is made up of 18 amino acids. Germline CDR1 reads LGHNA; CDR2 reads YNFKEQ. The DNA of the CDR3 is TGTGCCAGCAGCCAAGCGGGGAGTGGGAGGGATAGCACAGATACGCAGTATTTT. Translation gives CASSQAGSGRDSTDTQYF.

V is TRBV15 and J is TRBJ2-7; 9 bases align to TRBD1. Germline assignment: CDR1 LNHNV and CDR2 YYDKDF (reference sequence). The junction had 9 bases not matched to a gene; V was cut back by 1 base and J by 5 bases. This CDR3 region has 16 residues. The CDR3 region is CATSRGPGTGFNEQYF. CDR3 DNA sequence: TGTGCCACCAGCAGAGGACCGGGGACAGGGTTCAACGAGCAGTACTTC. The complete variable domain, with remaining parts taken from reference TRBV15 and TRBJ2-7, reads DAMVIQNPRYQVTQFGKPVTLSCSQTLNHNVMYWYQQKSSQAPKLLFHYYDKDFNNEADTPDNFQSRRPNTSFCFLDIRSPGLGDTAMYLCATSRGPGTGFNEQYFGPGTRLTVT.

CDR3 bases: TGTGCCAGCAGTTCGGGGACAGGGCCCCAGCATTTT. The encoded protein is CASSSGTGPQHF. J is TRBJ1-5 and V is TRBV28; 8 positions match TRBD1. V lost 4 bases and J lost 9; bases outside the gene matches: 2. This CDR3 has 12 residues. Germline V gene lookup returns CDR1 MDHEN and CDR2 SYDVKM.

The chain recombines TRBV4-3 with TRBJ1-5; 7 positions agree with TRBD1. CDR3 size: 19 residues. Germline V CDR1 and CDR2: LGHNA, YSLEER. The V gene end was trimmed by 0 bases and the J gene end by 5 bases; junction bases not matched to a gene: 16. CDR3 sequence: CASSQEVVVGPGGDQPQHF. The CDR3 DNA reads as TGCGCCAGCAGCCAAGAGGTAGTGGTCGGTCCAGGGGGAGATCAGCCCCAGCATTTT.

The rearrangement joins TRBV5-1 to TRBJ2-7; D unresolved. Trimming cost V 0 bases and J 3 bases, with 10 bases left between them. Germline CDR1 SGHRS, CDR2 YFSETQ. CDR3 length: 14 residues. The CDR3 loop reads CASSLGTGYYEQYF. CDR3 DNA sequence: TGCGCCAGCAGCTTGGGTACGGGTTACTACGAGCAGTACTTC.

The gene calls are TRBV19 and TRBJ1-3, with a tentative D call TRBD1 (6 bases). The germline V gene has CDR1 LNHDA and CDR2 SQIVND (reference sequence). The CDR3 runs 15 residues. Trimming took off 2 bases at V and 0 bases at J, with 8 bases between the two ends. Written as DNA, the CDR3 is TGTGCCAGTAGTATACAGGGGAACTCTGGAAACACCATATATTTT. It is translated as CASSIQGNSGNTIYF. Based on the CDR3 plus reference TRBV19 and TRBJ1-3, the full variable domain is DGGITQSPKYLFRKEGQNVTLSCEQNLNHDAMYWYRQDPGQGLRLIYYSQIVNDFQKGDIAEGYSVSREKKESFPLTVTSAQKNPTAFYLCASSIQGNSGNTIYFGEGSWLTVV.

This CDR3 is CASSLAGLAEWDEQFF. CDR3 bases: TGCGCCAGCAGCTTGGCGGGGCTAGCGGAGTGGGATGAGCAGTTCTTC. The chain couples TRBV5-1 to TRBJ2-1, with 7 bases identical to TRBD2. CDR3 length: 16 amino acids. In germline, CDR1 is SGHRS, CDR2 YFSETQ. Trimming cost V 0 bases and J 8 bases; bases outside gene matches: 11.

The chain couples TRBV5-1 to TRBJ1-4; the D gene is possibly TRBD1 (6 bases). The ends were cut back, 0 bases at V and 8 bases at J, with 11 bases in the middle. Germline assignment: CDR1 SGHRS and CDR2 YFSETQ. The CDR3 extends over 14 amino acids. The CDR3 region has the DNA TGCGCCAGCAGCTTGGGACAGGCCGGGGAAAAACTGTTTTTT. The encoded protein is CASSLGQAGEKLFF.

The J gene is TRBJ2-7, the V gene TRBV6-1; 11 nucleotides line up with TRBD2. The CDR3 runs 12 residues. V lost 10 bases to trimming and J lost 6 bases; unmatched junction nucleotides: 5. The germline V gene encodes CDR1 MNHNS and CDR2 SASEGT. CDR3 loop: CAITSGSPEQYF. The CDR3 bases are TGTGCCATAACTAGCGGGAGCCCCGAGCAGTACTTC.

The chain uses TRBV5-8 and TRBJ1-4, with 8 nucleotides matching TRBD1. This CDR3 has 16 amino acids. The junction had 7 bases not matched to a gene; V was cut back by 1 base and J by 5 bases. Germline values: CDR1 SGHTS, CDR2 YDEGEE. The CDR3 DNA follows: TGTGCCAGCAGCTTGTGGGGACAGGCCCAGAATGAAAAACTGTTTTTT. Protein sequence: CASSLWGQAQNEKLFF.

This chain uses TRBV14 with TRBJ2-5, with 9 nucleotides matching TRBD1. CDR1 is SGHDN and CDR2 is FVKESK in the germline V gene. CDR3 size: 16 residues. The trim removed 1 base at V and 11 bases at J, leaving 14 bases unmatched. The CDR3 is CASSQGGQGPFGKQYF. In DNA form, the CDR3 reads TGTGCCAGCAGCCAAGGGGGACAGGGTCCCTTCGGAAAGCAGTACTTC.

This clone has only a few counts. V and J are TRBV5-4 and TRBJ2-1, with D maybe TRBD2 (5 bases). Germline CDR1 and CDR2: SGHNT and YYREEE (reference sequence). V was clipped by 1 base and J by 2 bases, with 10 bases between them. The length of the CDR3 is 15 residues. This CDR3 reads CASSLPTGTYNEQFF. The DNA of the CDR3 is TGTGCCAGCAGCTTGCCAACGGGGACCTACAATGAGCAGTTCTTC. Variable domain in full (rest from reference TRBV5-4 and TRBJ2-1): ETGVTQSPTHLIKTRGQQVTLRCSSQSGHNTVSWYQQALGQGPQFIFQYYREEENGRGNFPPRFSGLQFPNYSSELNVNALELDDSALYLCASSLPTGTYNEQFFGPGTRLTVL.

The rearrangement links TRBV9 to TRBJ1-1; a possible D gene is TRBD1 (6 bases). V gave up 2 bases and J gave up 5 bases, with 13 bases separating them. Per germline, CDR1 SGDLS and CDR2 YYNGEE. There are 14 residues in the CDR3. CDR3 sequence: CASSVAGRGTEAFF. In nucleotides, the CDR3 is TGTGCCAGCAGCGTGGCAGGGAGGGGGACTGAAGCTTTCTTT.